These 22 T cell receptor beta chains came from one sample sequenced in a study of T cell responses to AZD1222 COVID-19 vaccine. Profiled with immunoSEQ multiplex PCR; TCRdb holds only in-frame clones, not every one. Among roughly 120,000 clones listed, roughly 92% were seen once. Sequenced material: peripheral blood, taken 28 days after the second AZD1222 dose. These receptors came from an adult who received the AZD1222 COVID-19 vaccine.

CDR3 sequence: CASSLGTESLSGNTIYF. The DNA of the CDR3 is TGTGCCAGCAGCTTGGGGACGGAGAGCCTCTCTGGAAACACCATATATTTT. The chain combines TRBV7-9 with TRBJ1-3; weak D call: TRBD1 (5 bases). V lost 3 bases and J 0 bases, leaving 15 bases between the germline ends. Germline V gene data show CDR1 as SEHNR and CDR2 as FQNEAQ (reference sequence). This CDR3 comprises 17 residues. Complete variable domain (other parts from reference TRBV7-9 and TRBJ1-3): DTGVSQNPRHKITKRGQNVTFRCDPISEHNRLYWYRQTLGQGPEFLTYFQNEAQLEKSRLLSDRFSAERPKGSFSTLEIQRTEQGDSAMYLCASSLGTESLSGNTIYFGEGSWLTVV.

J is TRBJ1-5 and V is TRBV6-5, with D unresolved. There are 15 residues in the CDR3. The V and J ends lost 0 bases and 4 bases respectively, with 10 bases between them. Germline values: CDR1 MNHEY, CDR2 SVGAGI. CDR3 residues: CASSYSGKMNQPQHF. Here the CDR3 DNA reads TGTGCCAGCAGTTACTCGGGAAAGATGAATCAGCCCCAGCATTTT.

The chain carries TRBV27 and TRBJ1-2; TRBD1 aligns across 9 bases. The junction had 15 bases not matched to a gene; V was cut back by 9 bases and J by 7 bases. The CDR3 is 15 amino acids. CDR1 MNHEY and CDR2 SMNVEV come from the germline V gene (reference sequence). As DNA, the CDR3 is TGTGCCAGGACACCGAACAGGGGGCCATTGGTTGGCTACACCTTC. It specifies CARTPNRGPLVGYTF.

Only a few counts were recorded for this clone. DNA of the CDR3: TGTGCCAGCTCACCACCGCCGACAGGGAAGCCCGGGGAGCTGTTTTTT. Protein product: CASSPPPTGKPGELFF. This chain links TRBV18 with TRBJ2-2; 7 bases fit TRBD1. The CDR3 runs to 16 residues. V lost 0 bases to trimming and J lost 6 bases; unmatched junction nucleotides: 7. Per germline, CDR1 KGHSH and CDR2 LQKENI.

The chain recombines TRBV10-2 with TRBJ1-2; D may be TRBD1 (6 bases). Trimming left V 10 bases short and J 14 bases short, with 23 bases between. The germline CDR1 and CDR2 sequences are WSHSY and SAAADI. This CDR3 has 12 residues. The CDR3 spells CATNDGTGWLTF. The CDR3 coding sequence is TGCGCCACTAACGACGGAACAGGGTGGTTGACCTTC.

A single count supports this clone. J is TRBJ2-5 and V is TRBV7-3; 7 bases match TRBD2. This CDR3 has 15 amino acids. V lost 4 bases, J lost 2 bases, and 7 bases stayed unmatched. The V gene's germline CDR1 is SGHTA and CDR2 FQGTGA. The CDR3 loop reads CASSYGLVGQETQYF. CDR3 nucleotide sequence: TGTGCCAGCAGCTACGGACTAGTGGGGCAAGAGACCCAGTACTTC.

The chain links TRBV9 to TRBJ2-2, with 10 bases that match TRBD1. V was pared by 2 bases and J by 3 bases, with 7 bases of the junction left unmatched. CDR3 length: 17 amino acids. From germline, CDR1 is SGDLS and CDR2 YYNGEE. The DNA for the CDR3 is TGTGCCAGCAGCGTGGACGGCGGGACAGGGGACACCGGGGAGCTGTTTTTT. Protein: CASSVDGGTGDTGELFF.

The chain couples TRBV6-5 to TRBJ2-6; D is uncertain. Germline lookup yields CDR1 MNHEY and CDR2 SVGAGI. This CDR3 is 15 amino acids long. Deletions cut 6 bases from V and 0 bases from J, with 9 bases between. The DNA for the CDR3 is TGTGCCAGCAGCGTCGGGCTCTCTGGGGCCAACGTCCTGACTTTC. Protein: CASSVGLSGANVLTF.

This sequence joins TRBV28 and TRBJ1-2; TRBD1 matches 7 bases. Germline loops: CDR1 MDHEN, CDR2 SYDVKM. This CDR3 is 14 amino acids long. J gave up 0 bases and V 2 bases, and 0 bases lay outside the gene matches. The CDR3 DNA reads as TGTGCCAGCAGTTTAGGGACAGCTAACTATGGCTACACCTTC. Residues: CASSLGTANYGYTF.

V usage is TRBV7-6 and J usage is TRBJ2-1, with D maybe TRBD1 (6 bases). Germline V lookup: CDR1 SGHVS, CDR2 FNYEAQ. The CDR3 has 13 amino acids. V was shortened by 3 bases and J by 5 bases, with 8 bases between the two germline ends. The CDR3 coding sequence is TGTGCCAGCAGCTTTCCAGGGGACAATGAGCAGTTCTTC. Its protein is CASSFPGDNEQFF.

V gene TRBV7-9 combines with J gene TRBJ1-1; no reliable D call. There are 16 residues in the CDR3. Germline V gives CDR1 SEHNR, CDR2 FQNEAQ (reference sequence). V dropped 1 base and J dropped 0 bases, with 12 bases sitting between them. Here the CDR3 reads CASSLGENGVNTEAFF. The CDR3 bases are TGTGCCAGCAGCTTAGGTGAGAACGGTGTGAACACTGAAGCTTTCTTT.

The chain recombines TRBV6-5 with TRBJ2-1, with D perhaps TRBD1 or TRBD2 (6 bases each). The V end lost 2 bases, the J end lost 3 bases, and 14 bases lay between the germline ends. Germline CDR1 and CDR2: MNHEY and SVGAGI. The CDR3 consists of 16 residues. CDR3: CASSYSLGGFYNEQFF. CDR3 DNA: TGTGCCAGCAGTTACAGTTTAGGGGGGTTCTACAATGAGCAGTTCTTC.

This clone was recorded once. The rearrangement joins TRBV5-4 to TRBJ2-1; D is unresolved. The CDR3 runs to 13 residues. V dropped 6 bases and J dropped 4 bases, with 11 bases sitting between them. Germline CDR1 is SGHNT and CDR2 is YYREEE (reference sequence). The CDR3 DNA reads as TGTGCCAGCAAGGTCGGGCGGTACAATGAGCAGTTCTTC. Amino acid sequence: CASKVGRYNEQFF.

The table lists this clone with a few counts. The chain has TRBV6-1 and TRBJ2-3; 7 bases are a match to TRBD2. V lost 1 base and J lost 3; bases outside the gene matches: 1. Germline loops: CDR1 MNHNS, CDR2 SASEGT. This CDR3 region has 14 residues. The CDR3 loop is CASSEGGGTDTQYF. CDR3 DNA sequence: TGTGCCAGCAGTGAAGGGGGGGGGACAGATACGCAGTATTTT.

This CDR3 is CASSQGTGGVNQPQHF. DNA of the CDR3: TGTGCCAGCAGCCAAGGGACCGGGGGAGTAAATCAGCCCCAGCATTTT. The V call is TRBV3-1 (or the pseudogene TRBV3-2), the J call TRBJ1-5, with D possibly being TRBD1 (5 bases). The V gene's germline CDR1 is LGHDT and CDR2 YNNKEL (reference sequence). CDR3 length: 16 residues. Trimming pared 1 base from V and 4 bases from J, leaving 14 bases between.

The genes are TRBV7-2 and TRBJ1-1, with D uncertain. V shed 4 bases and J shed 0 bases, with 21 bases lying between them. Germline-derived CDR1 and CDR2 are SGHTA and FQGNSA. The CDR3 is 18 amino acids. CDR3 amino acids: CASSSLLTGPPMNTEAFF. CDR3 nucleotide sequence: TGTGCCAGCAGCTCACTCCTTACGGGTCCTCCGATGAACACTGAAGCTTTCTTT.

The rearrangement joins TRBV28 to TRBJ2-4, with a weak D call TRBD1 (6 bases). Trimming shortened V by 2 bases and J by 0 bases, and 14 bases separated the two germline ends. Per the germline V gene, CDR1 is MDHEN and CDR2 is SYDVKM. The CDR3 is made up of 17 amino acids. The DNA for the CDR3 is TGTGCCAGCAGTTTAGTGGACAGTGAACTAGCCAAAAACATTCAGTACTTC. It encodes CASSLVDSELAKNIQYF.

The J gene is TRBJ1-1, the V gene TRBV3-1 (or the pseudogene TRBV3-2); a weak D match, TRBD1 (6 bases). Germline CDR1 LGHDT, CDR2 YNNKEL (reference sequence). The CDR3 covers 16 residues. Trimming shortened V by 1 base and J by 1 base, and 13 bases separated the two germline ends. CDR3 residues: CASSQARGGQNTEAFF. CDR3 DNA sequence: TGTGCCAGCAGCCAAGCCAGGGGAGGGCAGAACACTGAAGCTTTCTTT.

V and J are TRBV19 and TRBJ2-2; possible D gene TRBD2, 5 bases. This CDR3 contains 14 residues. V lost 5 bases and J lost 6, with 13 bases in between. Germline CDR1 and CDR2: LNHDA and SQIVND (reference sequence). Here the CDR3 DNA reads TGTGCCAGTAGTTCCCAGAGCGGTGCCGGGGAGCTGTTTTTT. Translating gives CASSSQSGAGELFF.

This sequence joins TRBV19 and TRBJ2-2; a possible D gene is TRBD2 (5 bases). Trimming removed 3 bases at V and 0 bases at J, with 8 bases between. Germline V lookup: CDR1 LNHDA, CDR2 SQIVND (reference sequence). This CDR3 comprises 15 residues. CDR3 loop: CASSIRDPNTGELFF. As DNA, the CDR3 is TGTGCCAGTAGTATCCGGGATCCGAACACCGGGGAGCTGTTTTTT.

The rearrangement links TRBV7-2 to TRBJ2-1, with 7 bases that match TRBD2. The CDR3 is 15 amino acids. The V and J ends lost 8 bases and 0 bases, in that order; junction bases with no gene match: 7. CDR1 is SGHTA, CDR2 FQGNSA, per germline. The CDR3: CASGQAGISYNEQFF. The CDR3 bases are TGTGCCAGCGGTCAAGCGGGGATCTCCTACAATGAGCAGTTCTTC. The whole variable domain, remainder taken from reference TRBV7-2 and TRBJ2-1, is GAGVSQSPSNKVTEKGKDVELRCDPISGHTALYWYRQSLGQGLEFLIYFQGNSAPDKSGLPSDRFSAERTGGSVSTLTIQRTQQEDSAVYLCASGQAGISYNEQFFGPGTRLTVL.

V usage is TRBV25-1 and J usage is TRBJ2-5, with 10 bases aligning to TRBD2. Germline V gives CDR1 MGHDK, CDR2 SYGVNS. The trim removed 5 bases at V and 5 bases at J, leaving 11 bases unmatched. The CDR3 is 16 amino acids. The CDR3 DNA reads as TGTGCCAGCAGTCGATCTAGCGGGAGTGTGTGGGAGACCCAGTACTTC. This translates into CASSRSSGSVWETQYF.